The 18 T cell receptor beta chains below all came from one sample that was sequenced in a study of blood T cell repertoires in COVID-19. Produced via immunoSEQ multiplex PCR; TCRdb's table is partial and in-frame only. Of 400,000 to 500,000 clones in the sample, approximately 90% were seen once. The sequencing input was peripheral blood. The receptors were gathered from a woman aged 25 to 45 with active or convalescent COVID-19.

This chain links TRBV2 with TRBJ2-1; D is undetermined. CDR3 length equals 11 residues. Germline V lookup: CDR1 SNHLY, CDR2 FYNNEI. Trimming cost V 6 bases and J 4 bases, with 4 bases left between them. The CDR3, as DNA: TGTGCCAGCAGATCGTACAATGAGCAGTTCTTC. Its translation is CASRSYNEQFF.

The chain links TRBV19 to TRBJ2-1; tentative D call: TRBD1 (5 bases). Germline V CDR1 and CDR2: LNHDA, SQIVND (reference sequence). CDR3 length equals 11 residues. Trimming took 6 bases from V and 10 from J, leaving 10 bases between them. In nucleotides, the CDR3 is TGTGCCAGTAGAGCAGGGCACGAGCAGTTCTTC. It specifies CASRAGHEQFF.

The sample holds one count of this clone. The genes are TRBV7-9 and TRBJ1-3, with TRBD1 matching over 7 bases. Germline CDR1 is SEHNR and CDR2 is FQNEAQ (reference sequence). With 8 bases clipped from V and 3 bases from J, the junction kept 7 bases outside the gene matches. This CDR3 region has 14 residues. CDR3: CASVRAGGGNTIYF. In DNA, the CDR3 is TGTGCCAGCGTCCGGGCAGGGGGTGGAAACACCATATATTTT.

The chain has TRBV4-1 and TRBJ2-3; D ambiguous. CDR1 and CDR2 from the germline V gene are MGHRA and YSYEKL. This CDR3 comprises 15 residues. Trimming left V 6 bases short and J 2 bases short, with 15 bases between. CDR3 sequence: CASSMTGSPTDTQYF. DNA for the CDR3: TGCGCCAGCAGTATGACCGGGTCCCCCACAGATACGCAGTATTTT.

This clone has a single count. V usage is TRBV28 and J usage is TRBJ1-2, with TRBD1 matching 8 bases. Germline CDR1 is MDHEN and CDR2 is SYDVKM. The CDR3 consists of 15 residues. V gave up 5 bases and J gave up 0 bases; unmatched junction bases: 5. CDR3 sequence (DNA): TGTGCCAGCAGTATCGGACAGGGCGCTAACTATGGCTACACCTTC. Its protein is CASSIGQGANYGYTF.

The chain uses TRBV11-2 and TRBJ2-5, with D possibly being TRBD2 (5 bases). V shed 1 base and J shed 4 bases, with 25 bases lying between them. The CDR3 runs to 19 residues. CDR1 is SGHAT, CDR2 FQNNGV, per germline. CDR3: CASSLGPVGSVEVGETQYF. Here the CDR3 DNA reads TGTGCCAGCAGCTTAGGTCCGGTTGGGAGTGTGGAGGTCGGAGAGACCCAGTACTTC.

The CDR3 bases are TGTGCCATCAGTGACCAATGGCAGGGGGCAGAGACCCAGTACTTC. Its translation: CAISDQWQGAETQYF. V usage is TRBV10-3 and J usage is TRBJ2-5, with 8 nucleotides matching TRBD1. This CDR3 comprises 15 residues. Germline values: CDR1 ENHRY, CDR2 SYGVKD. V lost 3 bases and J lost 4; bases outside the gene matches: 7.

The CDR3 region is CAIRGTGEETQYF. The CDR3 DNA reads TGTGCCATCAGGGGGACAGGGGAAGAGACCCAGTACTTC. The J gene is TRBJ2-5, the V gene TRBV10-3; 10 positions match TRBD1. V trimming: 6 bases; J trimming: 3 bases; junction bases outside the gene matches: 1. This CDR3 has 13 amino acids. Germline CDR1 is ENHRY and CDR2 is SYGVKD.

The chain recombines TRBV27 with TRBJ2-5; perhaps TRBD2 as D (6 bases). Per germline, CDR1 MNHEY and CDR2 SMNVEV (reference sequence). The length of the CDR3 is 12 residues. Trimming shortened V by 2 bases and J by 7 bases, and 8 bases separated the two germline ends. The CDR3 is CASSLVGGTQYF. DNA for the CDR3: TGTGCCAGCAGTTTAGTCGGGGGGACCCAGTACTTC.

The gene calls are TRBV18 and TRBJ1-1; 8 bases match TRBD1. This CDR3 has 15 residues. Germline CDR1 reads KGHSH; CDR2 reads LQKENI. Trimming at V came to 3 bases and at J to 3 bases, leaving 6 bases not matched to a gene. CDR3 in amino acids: CASSPSRQGHTEAFF. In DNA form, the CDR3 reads TGTGCCAGCTCACCGTCCAGACAGGGGCACACTGAAGCTTTCTTT. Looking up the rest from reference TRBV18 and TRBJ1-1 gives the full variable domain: NAGVMQNPRHLVRRRGQEARLRCSPMKGHSHVYWYRQLPEEGLKFMVYLQKENIIDESGMPKERFSAEFPKEGPSILRIQQVVRGDSAAYFCASSPSRQGHTEAFFGQGTRLTVV.

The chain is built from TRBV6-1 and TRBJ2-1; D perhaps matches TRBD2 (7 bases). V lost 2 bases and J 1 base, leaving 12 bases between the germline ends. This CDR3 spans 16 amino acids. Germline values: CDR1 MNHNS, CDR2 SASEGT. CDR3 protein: CASSESGGASYNEQFF. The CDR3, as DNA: TGTGCCAGCAGTGAATCTGGGGGGGCTTCCTACAATGAGCAGTTCTTC.

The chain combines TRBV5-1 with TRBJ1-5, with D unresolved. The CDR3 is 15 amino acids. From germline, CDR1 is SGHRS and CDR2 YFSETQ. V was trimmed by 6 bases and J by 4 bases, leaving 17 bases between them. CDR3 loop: CASTINGEENQPQHF. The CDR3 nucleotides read TGCGCCAGCACTATAAACGGTGAGGAGAATCAGCCCCAGCATTTT. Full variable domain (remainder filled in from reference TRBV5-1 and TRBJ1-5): KAGVTQTPRYLIKTRGQQVTLSCSPISGHRSVSWYQQTPGQGLQFLFEYFSETQRNKGNFPGRFSGRQFSNSRSEMNVSTLELGDSALYLCASTINGEENQPQHFGDGTRLSIL.

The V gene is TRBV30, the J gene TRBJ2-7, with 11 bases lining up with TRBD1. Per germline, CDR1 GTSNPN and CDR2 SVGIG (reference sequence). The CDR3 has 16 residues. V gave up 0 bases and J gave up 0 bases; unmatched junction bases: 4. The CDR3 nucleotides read TGTGCCTGGAGTGTGCGGGACAGGGGGATCTCCTACGAGCAGTACTTC. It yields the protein CAWSVRDRGISYEQYF.

In DNA form, the CDR3 reads TGTGCCAGCAGCTTAGGCGGGGTTGCGGGAAACATTCAGTACTTC. It specifies CASSLGGVAGNIQYF. V gene TRBV13 combines with J gene TRBJ2-4, with a possible D match to TRBD2 (5 bases). Germline CDR1 PRHDT, CDR2 FYEKMQ (reference sequence). The CDR3 runs 15 residues. Trimming took 0 bases from V and 6 from J, leaving 12 bases between them.

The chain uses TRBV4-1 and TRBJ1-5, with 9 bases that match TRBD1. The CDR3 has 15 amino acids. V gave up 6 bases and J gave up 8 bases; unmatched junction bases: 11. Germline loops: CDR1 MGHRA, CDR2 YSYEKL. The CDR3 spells CASSTLQGAVEPQHF. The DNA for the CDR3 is TGCGCCAGCAGTACTTTACAGGGGGCTGTTGAGCCCCAGCATTTT.

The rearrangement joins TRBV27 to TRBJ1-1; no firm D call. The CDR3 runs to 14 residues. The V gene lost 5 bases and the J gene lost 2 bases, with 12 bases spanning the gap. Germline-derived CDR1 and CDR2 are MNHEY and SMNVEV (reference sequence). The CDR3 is CASSETYQNTEAFF. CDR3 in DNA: TGTGCCAGCAGTGAGACATATCAAAACACTGAAGCTTTCTTT.

This CDR3 reads CASSPRRELGYTF. The DNA for the CDR3 is TGTGCCAGCTCACCCCGTCGAGAACTCGGCTACACCTTC. The rearrangement joins TRBV18 to TRBJ1-2; D is uncertain. The CDR3 has 13 amino acids. The V and J ends lost 3 bases and 8 bases respectively, with 13 bases between them. Germline V gene lookup returns CDR1 KGHSH and CDR2 LQKENI. The full variable domain, rest sourced from reference TRBV18 and TRBJ1-2, is NAGVMQNPRHLVRRRGQEARLRCSPMKGHSHVYWYRQLPEEGLKFMVYLQKENIIDESGMPKERFSAEFPKEGPSILRIQQVVRGDSAAYFCASSPRRELGYTFGSGTRLTVV.

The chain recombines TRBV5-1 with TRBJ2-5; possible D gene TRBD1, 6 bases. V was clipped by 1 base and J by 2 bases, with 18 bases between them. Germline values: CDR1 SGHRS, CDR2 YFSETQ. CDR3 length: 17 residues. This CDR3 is CASSLRSIPGQQETQYF. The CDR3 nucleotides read TGCGCCAGCAGCTTGAGATCGATTCCCGGACAGCAAGAGACCCAGTACTTC.